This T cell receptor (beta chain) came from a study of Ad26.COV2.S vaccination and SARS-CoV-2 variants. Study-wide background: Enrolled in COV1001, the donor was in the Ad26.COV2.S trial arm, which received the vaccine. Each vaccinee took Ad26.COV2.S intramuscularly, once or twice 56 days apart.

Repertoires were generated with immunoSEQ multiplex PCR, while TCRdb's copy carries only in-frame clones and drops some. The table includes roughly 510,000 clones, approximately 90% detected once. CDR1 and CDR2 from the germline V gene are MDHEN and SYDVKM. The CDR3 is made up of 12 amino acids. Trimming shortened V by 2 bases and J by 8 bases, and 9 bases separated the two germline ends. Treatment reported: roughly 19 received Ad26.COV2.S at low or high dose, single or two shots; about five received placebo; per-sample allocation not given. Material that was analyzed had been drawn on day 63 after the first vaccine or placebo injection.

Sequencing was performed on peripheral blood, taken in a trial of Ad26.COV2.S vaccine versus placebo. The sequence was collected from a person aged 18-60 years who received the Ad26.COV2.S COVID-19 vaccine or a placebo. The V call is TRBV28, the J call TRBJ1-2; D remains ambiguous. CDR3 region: CASSLRVLGYTF. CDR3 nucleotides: TGTGCCAGCAGTTTAAGGGTTTTAGGCTACACCTTC.